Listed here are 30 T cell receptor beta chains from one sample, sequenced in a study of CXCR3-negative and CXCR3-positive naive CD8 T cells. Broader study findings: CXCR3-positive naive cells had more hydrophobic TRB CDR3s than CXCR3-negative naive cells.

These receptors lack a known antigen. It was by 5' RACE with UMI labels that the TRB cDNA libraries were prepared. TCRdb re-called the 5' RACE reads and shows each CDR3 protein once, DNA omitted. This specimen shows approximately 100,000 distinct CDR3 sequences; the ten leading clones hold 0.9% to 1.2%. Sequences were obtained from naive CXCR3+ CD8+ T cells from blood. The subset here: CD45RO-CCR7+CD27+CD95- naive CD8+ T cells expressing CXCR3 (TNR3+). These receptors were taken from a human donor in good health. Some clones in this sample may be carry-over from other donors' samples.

The CDR3 loop reads CATSLGQGVDTQYF. The chain recombines TRBV15 with TRBJ2-3; TCRdb selects TRBD1, and the lack of DNA leaves this call unchecked. Germline V gene sequence: CDR1 LNHNV, CDR2 YYDKDF (reference sequence). The CDR3 runs to 14 residues.

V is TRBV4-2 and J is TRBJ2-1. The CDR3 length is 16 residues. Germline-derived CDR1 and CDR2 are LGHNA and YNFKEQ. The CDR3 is CASSHTPKNPYNEQFF.

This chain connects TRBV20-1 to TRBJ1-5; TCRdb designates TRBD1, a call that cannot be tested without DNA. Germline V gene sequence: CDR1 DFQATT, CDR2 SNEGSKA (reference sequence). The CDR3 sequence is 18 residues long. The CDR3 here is CSAKWDRQVWASNQPQHF.

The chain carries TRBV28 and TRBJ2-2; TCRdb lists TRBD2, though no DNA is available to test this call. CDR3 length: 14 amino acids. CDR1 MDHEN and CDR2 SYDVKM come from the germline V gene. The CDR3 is CASSFILAGGELFF.

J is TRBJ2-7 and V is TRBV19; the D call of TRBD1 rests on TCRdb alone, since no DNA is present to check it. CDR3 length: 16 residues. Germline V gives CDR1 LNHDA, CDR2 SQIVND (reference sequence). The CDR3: CASSPSRDRPFYEQYF.

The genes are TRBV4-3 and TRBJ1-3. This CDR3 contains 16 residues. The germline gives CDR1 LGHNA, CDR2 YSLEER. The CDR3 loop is CASSQDGQLTGNTIYF.

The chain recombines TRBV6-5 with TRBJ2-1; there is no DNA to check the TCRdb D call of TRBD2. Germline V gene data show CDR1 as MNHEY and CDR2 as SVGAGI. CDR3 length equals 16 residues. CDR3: CASSYSPTSGGDEQFF.

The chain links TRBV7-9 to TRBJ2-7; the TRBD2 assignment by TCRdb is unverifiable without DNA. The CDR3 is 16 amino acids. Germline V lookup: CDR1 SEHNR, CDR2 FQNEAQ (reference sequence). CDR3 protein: CASSLSWRGVSGEQYF.

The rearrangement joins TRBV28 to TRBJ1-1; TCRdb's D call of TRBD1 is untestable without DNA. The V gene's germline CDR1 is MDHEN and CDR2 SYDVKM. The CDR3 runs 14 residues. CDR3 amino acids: CASSWAGADTEAFF.

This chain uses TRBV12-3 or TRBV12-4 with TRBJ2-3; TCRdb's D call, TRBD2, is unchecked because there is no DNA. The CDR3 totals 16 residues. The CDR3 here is CASSPGLADRTDTQYF.

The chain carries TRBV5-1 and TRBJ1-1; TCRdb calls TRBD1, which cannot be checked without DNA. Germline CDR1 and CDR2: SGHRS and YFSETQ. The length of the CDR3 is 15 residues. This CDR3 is CASSIGTGLNTEAFF.

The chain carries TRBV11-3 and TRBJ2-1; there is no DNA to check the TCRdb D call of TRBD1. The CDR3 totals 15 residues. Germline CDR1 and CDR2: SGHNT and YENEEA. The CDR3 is CASSSDKSSYNEQFF.

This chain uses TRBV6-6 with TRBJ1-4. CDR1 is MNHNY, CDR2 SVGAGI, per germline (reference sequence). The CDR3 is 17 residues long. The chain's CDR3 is CASSYSSAAATNEKLFF.

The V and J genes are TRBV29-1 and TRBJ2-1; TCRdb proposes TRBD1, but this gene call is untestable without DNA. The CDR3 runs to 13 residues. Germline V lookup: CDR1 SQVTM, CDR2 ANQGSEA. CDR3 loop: CSVANRLDNEQFF.

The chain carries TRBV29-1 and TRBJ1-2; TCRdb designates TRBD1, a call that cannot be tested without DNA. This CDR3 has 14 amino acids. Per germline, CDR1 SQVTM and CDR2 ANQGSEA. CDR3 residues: CSVPPGGGGYGYTF.

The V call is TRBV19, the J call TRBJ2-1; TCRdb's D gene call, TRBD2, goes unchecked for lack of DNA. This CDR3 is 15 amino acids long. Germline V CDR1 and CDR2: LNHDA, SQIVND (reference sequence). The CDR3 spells CASSIAGGTYNEQFF. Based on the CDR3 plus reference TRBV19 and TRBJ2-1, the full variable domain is DGGITQSPKYLFRKEGQNVTLSCEQNLNHDAMYWYRQDPGQGLRLIYYSQIVNDFQKGDIAEGYSVSREKKESFPLTVTSAQKNPTAFYLCASSIAGGTYNEQFFGPGTRLTVL.

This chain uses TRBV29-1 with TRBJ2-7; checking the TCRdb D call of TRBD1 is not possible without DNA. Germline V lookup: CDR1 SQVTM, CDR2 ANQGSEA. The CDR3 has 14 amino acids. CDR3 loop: CSVAGTGASYEQYF.

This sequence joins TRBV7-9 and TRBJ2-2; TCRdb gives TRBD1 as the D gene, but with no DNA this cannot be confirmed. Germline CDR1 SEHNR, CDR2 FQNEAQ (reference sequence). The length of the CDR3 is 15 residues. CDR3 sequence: CASSASDRNTGELFF.

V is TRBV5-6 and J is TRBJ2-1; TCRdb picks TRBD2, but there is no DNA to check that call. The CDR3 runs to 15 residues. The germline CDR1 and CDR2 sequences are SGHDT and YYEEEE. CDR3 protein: CASSSERAWDNEQFF.

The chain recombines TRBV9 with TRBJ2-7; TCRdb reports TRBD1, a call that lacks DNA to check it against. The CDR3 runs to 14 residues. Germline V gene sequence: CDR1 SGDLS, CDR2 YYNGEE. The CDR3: CASSALGGAYEQYF.

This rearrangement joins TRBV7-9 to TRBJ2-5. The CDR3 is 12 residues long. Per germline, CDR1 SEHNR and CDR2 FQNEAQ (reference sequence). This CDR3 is CASSLALETQYF.

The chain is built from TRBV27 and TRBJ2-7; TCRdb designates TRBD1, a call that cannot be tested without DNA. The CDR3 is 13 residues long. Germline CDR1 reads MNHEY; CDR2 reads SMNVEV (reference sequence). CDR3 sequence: CASSTGGSYEQYF.

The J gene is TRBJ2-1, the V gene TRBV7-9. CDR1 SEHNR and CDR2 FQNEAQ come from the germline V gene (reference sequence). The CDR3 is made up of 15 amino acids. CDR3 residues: CASSSHLSSYNEQFF. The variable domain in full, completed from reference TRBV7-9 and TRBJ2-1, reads DTGVSQNPRHKITKRGQNVTFRCDPISEHNRLYWYRQTLGQGPEFLTYFQNEAQLEKSRLLSDRFSAERPKGSFSTLEIQRTEQGDSAMYLCASSSHLSSYNEQFFGPGTRLTVL.

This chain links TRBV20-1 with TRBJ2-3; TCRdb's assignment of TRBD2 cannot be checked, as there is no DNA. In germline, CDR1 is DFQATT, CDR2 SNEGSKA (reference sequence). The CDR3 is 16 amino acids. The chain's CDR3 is CSARDGVGSIVDTQYF.

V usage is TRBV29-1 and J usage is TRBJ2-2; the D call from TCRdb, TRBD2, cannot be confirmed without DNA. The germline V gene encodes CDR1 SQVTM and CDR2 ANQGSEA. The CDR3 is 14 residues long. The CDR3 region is CSVERDANTGELFF.

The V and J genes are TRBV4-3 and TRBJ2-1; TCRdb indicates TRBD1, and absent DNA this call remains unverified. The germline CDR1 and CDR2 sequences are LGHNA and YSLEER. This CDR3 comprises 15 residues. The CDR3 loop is CASIQDEGAGNEQFF.

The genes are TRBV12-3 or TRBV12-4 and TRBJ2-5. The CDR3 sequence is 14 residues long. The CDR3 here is CASSFPDSQETQYF.

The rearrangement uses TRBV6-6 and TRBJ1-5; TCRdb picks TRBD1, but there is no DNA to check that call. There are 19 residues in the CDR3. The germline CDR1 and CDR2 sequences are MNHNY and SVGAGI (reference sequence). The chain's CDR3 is CASSYSILPRTGVNQPQHF.

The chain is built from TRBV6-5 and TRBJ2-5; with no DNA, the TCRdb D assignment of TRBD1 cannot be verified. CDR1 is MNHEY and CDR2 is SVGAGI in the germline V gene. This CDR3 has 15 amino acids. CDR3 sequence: CASSTWDRDVETQYF.

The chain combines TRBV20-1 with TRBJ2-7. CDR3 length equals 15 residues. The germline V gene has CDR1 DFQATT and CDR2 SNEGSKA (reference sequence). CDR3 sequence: CSARDLEGWKDEQYF.